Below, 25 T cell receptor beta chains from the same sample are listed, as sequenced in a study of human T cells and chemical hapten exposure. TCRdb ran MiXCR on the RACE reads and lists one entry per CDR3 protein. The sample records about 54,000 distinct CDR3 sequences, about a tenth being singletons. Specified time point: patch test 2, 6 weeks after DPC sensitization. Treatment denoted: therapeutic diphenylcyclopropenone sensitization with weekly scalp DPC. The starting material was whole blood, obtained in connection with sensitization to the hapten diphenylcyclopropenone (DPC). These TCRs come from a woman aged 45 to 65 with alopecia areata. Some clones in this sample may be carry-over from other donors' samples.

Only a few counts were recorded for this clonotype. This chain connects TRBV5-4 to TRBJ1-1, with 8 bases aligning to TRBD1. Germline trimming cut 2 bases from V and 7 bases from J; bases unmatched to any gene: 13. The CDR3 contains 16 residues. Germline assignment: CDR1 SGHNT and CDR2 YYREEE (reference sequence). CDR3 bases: TGTGCCAGCAGCTTTGTCAGGACAGGGCGAGTGGGTGAAGCTTTCTTT. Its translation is CASSFVRTGRVGEAFF.

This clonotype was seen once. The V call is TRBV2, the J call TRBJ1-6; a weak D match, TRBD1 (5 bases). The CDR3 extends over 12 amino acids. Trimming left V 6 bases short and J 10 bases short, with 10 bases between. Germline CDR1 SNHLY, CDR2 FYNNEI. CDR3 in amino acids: CASRRDYSPLHF. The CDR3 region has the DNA TGTGCCAGCAGGAGGGACTACTCACCCCTCCACTTT.

The CDR3 DNA follows: TGTGCCAGCAGCTCTCGAAGAATAGCCGAGCAGTACTTC. Translating it yields CASSSRRIAEQYF. The chain carries TRBV7-2 and TRBJ2-7; no definite D call. Germline loops: CDR1 SGHTA, CDR2 FQGNSA. The CDR3 has 13 amino acids. V was pared by 4 bases and J by 6 bases, with 13 bases between.

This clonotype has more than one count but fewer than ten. For the CDR3, the DNA is TGTGCCAGCAGCCTGCGGACAGGGCCTCCTCGCGAGCAGTACTTC. Its translation: CASSLRTGPPREQYF. The rearrangement joins TRBV28 to TRBJ2-7, with 8 nucleotides matching TRBD1. V was clipped by 6 bases and J by 6 bases; unmatched bases: 13. This CDR3 region has 15 residues. Germline V gene sequence: CDR1 MDHEN, CDR2 SYDVKM.

The DNA for the CDR3 is TGTGCCAGCAGTTACCGGGGATTTGGCATGAACACTGAAGCTTTCTTT. It is translated as CASSYRGFGMNTEAFF. The chain uses TRBV6-5 and TRBJ1-1; D not resolved. There are 16 residues in the CDR3. In germline, CDR1 is MNHEY, CDR2 SVGAGI. The V gene lost 2 bases and the J gene lost 0 bases, with 13 bases spanning the gap.

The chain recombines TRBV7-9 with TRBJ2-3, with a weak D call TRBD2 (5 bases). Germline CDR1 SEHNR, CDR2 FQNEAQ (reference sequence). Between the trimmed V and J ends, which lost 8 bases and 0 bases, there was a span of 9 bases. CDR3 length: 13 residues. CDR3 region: CASGRPSTDTQYF. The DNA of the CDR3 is TGTGCCAGCGGGAGACCTAGCACAGATACGCAGTATTTT.

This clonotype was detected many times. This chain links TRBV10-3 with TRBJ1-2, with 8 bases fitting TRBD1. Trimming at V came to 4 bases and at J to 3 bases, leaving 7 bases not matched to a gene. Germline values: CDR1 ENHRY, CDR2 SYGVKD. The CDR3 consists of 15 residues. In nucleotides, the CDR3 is TGTGCCATCAGTGTCGGACAGGGAGTCGACTATGGCTACACCTTC. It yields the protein CAISVGQGVDYGYTF.

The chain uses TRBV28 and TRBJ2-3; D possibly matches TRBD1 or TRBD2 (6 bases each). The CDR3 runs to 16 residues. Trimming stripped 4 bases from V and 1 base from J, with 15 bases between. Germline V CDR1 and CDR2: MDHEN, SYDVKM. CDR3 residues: CASSSPGAAGTDTQYF. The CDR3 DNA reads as TGTGCCAGCAGTTCGCCGGGGGCAGCGGGCACAGATACGCAGTATTTT.

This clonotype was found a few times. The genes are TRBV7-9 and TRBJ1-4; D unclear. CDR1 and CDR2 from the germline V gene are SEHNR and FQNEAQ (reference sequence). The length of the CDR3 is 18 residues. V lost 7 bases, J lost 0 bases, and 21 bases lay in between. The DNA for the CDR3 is TGTGCCAGCACCCGGTCTTTCGGGGATACAGCAACTAATGAAAAACTGTTTTTT. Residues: CASTRSFGDTATNEKLFF. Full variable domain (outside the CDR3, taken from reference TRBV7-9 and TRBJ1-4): DTGVSQNPRHKITKRGQNVTFRCDPISEHNRLYWYRQTLGQGPEFLTYFQNEAQLEKSRLLSDRFSAERPKGSFSTLEIQRTEQGDSAMYLCASTRSFGDTATNEKLFFGSGTQLSVL.

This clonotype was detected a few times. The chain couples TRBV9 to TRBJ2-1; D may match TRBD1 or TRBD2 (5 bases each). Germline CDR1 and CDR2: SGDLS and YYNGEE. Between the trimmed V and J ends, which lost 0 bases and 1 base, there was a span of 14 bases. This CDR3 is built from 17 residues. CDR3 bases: TGTGCCAGCAGCGTAGGGGGGAACTCCAATTCCTACAATGAGCAGTTCTTC. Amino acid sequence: CASSVGGNSNSYNEQFF.

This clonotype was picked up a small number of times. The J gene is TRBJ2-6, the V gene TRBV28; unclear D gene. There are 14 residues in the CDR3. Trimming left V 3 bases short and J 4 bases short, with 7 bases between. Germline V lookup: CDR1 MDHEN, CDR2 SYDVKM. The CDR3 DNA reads TGTGCCAGCAGTTTGGGGATAGGGGCCAACGTCCTGACTTTC. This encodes CASSLGIGANVLTF.

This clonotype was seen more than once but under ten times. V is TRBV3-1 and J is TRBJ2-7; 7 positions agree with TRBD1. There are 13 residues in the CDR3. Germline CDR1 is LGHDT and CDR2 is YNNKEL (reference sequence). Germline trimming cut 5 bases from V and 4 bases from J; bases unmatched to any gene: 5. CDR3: CASSSGQNYEQYF. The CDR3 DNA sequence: TGTGCCAGCAGCTCGGGACAGAATTACGAGCAGTACTTC.

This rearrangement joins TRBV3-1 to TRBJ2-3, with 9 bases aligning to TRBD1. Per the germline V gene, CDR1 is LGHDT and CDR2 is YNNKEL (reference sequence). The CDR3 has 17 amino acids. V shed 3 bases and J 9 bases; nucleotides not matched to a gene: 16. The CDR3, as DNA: TGTGCCAGCAGCCATCGTGTGGGGACAGGGACCCGGGGCACGCAGTATTTT. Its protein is CASSHRVGTGTRGTQYF.

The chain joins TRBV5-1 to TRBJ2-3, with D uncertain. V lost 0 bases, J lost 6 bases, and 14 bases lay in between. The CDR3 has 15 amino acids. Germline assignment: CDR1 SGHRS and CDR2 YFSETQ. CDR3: CASSLGTLMRDTQYF. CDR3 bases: TGCGCCAGCAGCTTGGGGACCCTCATGAGGGATACGCAGTATTTT. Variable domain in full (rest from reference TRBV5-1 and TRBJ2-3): KAGVTQTPRYLIKTRGQQVTLSCSPISGHRSVSWYQQTPGQGLQFLFEYFSETQRNKGNFPGRFSGRQFSNSRSEMNVSTLELGDSALYLCASSLGTLMRDTQYFGPGTRLTVL.

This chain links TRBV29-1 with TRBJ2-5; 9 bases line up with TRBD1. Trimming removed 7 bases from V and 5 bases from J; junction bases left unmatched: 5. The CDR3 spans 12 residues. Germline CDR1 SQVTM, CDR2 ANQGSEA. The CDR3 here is CSERTGAETQYF. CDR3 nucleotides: TGCAGCGAAAGGACAGGGGCTGAGACCCAGTACTTC.

The CDR3: CASSWAGLLKETQYF. In DNA form, the CDR3 reads TGTGCCAGCAGCTGGGCGGGACTGTTGAAAGAGACCCAGTACTTC. The gene calls are TRBV5-5 and TRBJ2-5; possible D gene TRBD2, 6 bases. V lost 3 bases and J 3 bases, leaving 15 bases between the germline ends. The germline gives CDR1 SGHKS, CDR2 YYEKEE (reference sequence). CDR3 length: 15 residues.

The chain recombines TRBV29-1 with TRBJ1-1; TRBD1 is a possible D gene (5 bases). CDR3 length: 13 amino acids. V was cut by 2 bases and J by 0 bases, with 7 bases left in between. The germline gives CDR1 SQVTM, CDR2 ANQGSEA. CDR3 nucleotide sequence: TGCAGCGTTGAACAGGGTTTGAACACTGAAGCTTTCTTT. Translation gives CSVEQGLNTEAFF.

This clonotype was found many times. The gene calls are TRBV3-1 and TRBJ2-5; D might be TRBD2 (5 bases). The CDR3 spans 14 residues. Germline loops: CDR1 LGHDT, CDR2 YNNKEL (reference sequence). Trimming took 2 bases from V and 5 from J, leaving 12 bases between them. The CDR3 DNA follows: TGTGCCAGCAGCCAACCAGGAGGCGGGGAGACCCAGTACTTC. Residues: CASSQPGGGETQYF.

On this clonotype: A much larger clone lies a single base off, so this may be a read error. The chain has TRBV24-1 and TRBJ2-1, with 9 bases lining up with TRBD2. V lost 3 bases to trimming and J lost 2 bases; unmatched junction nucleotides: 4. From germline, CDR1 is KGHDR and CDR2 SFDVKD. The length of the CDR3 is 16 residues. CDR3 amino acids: CATSDRASGAYNEQFF. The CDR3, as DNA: TGTGCCACCAGTGATCGGGCTAGCGGGGCCTACAATGAGCAGTTCTTC.

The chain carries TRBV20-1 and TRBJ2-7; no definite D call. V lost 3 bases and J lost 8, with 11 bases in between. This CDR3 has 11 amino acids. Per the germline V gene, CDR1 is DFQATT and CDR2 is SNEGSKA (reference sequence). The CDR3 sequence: CSARGSRQQYF. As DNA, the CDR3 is TGCAGTGCTAGGGGGTCGAGGCAGCAGTACTTC.

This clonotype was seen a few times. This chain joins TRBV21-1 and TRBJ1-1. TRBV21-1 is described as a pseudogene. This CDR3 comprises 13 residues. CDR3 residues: CASSKGKCTEAFF. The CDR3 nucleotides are TGTGCCAGCAGCAAAGGAAAGTGTACTGAAGCTTTCTTT.

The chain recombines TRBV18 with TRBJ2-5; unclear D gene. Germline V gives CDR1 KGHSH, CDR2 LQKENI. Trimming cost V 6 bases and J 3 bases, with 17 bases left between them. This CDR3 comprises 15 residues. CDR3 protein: CASSYRHLREETQYF. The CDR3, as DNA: TGTGCCAGCTCCTACCGACATTTAAGGGAAGAGACCCAGTACTTC.

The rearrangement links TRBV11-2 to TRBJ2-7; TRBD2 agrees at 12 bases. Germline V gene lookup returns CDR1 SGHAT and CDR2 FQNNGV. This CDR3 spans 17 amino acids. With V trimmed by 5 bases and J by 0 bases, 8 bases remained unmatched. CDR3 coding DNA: TGTGCCAGCAGCCGAGGACTAGCGGGATTAGACTCCTACGAGCAGTACTTC. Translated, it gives CASSRGLAGLDSYEQYF.

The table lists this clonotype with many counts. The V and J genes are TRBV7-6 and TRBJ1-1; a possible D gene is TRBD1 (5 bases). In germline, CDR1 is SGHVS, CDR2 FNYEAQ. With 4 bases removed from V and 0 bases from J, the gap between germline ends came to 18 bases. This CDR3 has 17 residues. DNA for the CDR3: TGTGCCAGCAGCTCCCGGTTGAATGGAGGGGTGAACACTGAAGCTTTCTTT. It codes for CASSSRLNGGVNTEAFF.

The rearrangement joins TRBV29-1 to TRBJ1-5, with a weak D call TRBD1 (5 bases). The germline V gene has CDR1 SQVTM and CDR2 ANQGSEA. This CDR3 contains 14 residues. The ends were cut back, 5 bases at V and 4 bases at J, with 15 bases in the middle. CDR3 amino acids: CSVIAQGPNQPQHF. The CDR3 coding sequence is TGCAGCGTTATTGCTCAGGGACCGAATCAGCCCCAGCATTTT.